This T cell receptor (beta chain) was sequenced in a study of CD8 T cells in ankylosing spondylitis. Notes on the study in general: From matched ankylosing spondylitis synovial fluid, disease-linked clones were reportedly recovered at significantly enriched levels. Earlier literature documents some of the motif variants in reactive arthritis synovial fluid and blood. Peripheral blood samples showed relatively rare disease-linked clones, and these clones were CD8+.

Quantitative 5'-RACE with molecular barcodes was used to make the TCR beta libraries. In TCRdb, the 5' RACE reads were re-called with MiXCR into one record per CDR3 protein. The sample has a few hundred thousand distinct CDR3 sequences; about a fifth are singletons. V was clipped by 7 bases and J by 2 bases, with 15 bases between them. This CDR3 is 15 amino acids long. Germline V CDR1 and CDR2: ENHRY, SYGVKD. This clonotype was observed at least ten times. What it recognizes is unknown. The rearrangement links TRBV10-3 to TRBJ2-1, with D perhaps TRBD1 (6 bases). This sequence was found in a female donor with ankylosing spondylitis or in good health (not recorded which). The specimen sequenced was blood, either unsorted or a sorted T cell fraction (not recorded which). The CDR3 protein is CAIKNSGDTYNEQFF. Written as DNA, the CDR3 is TGTGCCATCAAGAATAGTGGGGACACCTACAATGAGCAGTTCTTC.